This TCR beta chain was recorded in a study of graft-versus-host responses after intestinal transplantation. Study details: Recipients received multivisceral, liver-intestinal, or isolated intestinal transplants.

The method was immunoSEQ multiplex PCR; TCRdb's version includes in-frame clones alone and lacks a portion of them. Among roughly 36,000 clones listed, 90% to 95% were seen once. Concerning this clone itself: Its antigen is unknown.

Trimming removed 2 bases at V and 1 base at J, with 18 bases between. The CDR3 consists of 17 residues. Germline V CDR1 and CDR2: SGHRS, YFSETQ. Whole-study findings and limits: Among circulating GvH clones, peak levels were associated with early post-transplant declines in HvG clones. GvH clones appeared in recipient marrow, some first in ileum or blood.

Specimen: unstimulated CD8+ T cells sorted from spleen or lymph node cells, collected before transplant. This rearrangement joins TRBV5-1 to TRBJ1-1; D might be TRBD1 (5 bases). The origin of this receptor is a human donor who was the organ donor for an intestinal transplant. The CDR3 protein is CASSFRDLSGKNTEAFF. The DNA of the CDR3 is TGCGCCAGCAGCTTCCGGGACCTCAGTGGGAAGAACACTGAAGCTTTCTTT.